This TCR beta chain was found in a study of T cell repertoires in cytomegalovirus infection. Study in general: Matching HLA type and CMV infection were both indicated by public TCR beta signatures. Overall study results and limits: HLA-C-restricted CMV-specific TCR beta clonotypes prevailed in the ex vivo response. Totalled public TCR beta family frequency picked out people who carried CMV plus the relevant HLA.

This CDR3 is 16 amino acids long. The V and J ends lost 4 bases and 3 bases, in that order; junction bases with no gene match: 12. Germline V lookup: CDR1 MNHGY, CDR2 SAAAGT. This clonotype was counted only a few times. Its antigen is as yet unknown. MiXCR was run by TCRdb on the reads, yielding one entry per CDR3 protein. The table records some 680,000 distinct CDR3 sequences, approximately 40% of them present only once. This sequence originates from a human donor in good health (CMV status not recorded). Some clones in this sample may be carry-over from other donors' samples. The chain combines TRBV6-8 with TRBJ2-7; 7 nucleotides agree with TRBD1. The sample was PBMCs. CDR3 sequence: CASSSDPTGTVYEQYF. The CDR3 DNA reads TGTGCCAGCAGTTCTGATCCGACAGGGACCGTCTACGAGCAGTACTTC.